These 30 T cell receptor beta chains originate from one sample sequenced in a study of blood T cells in healthy people across ages. Combining a sample-barcoded 5' primer with a J-beta primer mix, a second PCR ran for roughly 7 to 12 cycles. TCRdb re-derived calls from the 5' RACE reads in MiXCR, one entry per CDR3 protein. In the table there are about 590,000 distinct CDR3 sequences, approximately 30% of which are singletons. Sequencing was carried out using blood. These receptors all stem from a woman older than 75 in good health.

The V gene is TRBV4-3, the J gene TRBJ1-1, with TRBD1 identical over 8 bases. CDR1 and CDR2 (germline): LGHNA, YSLEER. V trimming: 0 bases; J trimming: 7 bases; junction bases outside the gene matches: 7. CDR3 length: 15 residues. CDR3 in amino acids: CASSQDGRGPIEAFF. The CDR3 region has the DNA TGCGCCAGCAGCCAAGATGGCAGGGGGCCGATTGAAGCTTTCTTT.

This chain uses TRBV20-1 with TRBJ2-5; the match to TRBD1 covers 8 bases. The J call may be mistaken, given a closer DNA end match to TRBJ2-7. Germline CDR1 reads DFQATT; CDR2 reads SNEGSKA (reference sequence). The CDR3 loop spans 14 amino acids. CDR3 protein: CSAIGQGRFYEQYF. As DNA, the CDR3 is TGCAGTGCTATAGGACAGGGACGGTTCTACGAGCAGTACTTC.

This clonotype was seen many times. This chain uses TRBV7-2 with TRBJ1-5; D is unclear. Germline V gene data show CDR1 as SGHTA and CDR2 as FQGNSA. The CDR3 spans 14 residues. Trimming cost V 5 bases and J 2 bases, with 10 bases left between them. The CDR3 region has the DNA TGTGCCAGCAGCGCCCGGGGAGGCAATCAGCCCCAGCATTTT. Translated: CASSARGGNQPQHF.

This clonotype was seen many times. The rearrangement uses TRBV7-2 and TRBJ1-6; a weak D match, TRBD1 (5 bases). Trimming removed 1 base at V and 7 bases at J, with 11 bases between. The CDR3 has 15 amino acids. From germline, CDR1 is SGHTA and CDR2 FQGNSA. CDR3 coding DNA: TGTGCCAGCAGCTTAGGCAGGGCTTCCAATTCACCCCTCCACTTT. It codes for CASSLGRASNSPLHF.

This clonotype was picked up many times. CDR3 coding DNA: TGTGCCTGGAGGTCCGGCGGACAGGGAGATTACGAGCAGTACTTC. This gives the protein CAWRSGGQGDYEQYF. V is TRBV30 and J is TRBJ2-7; 8 nucleotides line up with TRBD1. The germline gives CDR1 GTSNPN, CDR2 SVGIG (reference sequence). V shed 3 bases, J shed 4 bases, and the junction held 11 bases outside the gene matches. The CDR3 sequence is 15 residues long.

The table lists this clonotype with many counts. The chain employs TRBV3-1 and TRBJ2-1; D may be TRBD1 (6 bases). The V and J ends lost 2 bases and 8 bases respectively, with 19 bases between them. Germline V gives CDR1 LGHDT, CDR2 YNNKEL (reference sequence). The CDR3 covers 16 residues. For the CDR3, the DNA is TGTGCCAGCAGCCAAACGACAGGATGGCGACCAGATGAGCAGTTCTTC. Protein sequence: CASSQTTGWRPDEQFF.

This clonotype has a count of ten or more. The chain uses TRBV30 and TRBJ2-7; no definite D call. V was shortened by 4 bases and J by 4 bases, with 8 bases between the two germline ends. The length of the CDR3 is 11 residues. Germline CDR1 and CDR2: GTSNPN and SVGIG (reference sequence). This CDR3 reads CAWNRQYEQYF. The CDR3 DNA reads TGTGCCTGGAATCGCCAGTACGAGCAGTACTTC.

V usage is TRBV30 and J usage is TRBJ1-2; 7 nucleotides align to TRBD1. The length of the CDR3 is 13 residues. Per germline, CDR1 GTSNPN and CDR2 SVGIG (reference sequence). Trimming took 1 base from V and 7 from J; bases not matched to a gene: 6. CDR3 in amino acids: CAWSATGWGGYTF. The CDR3 nucleotides are TGTGCCTGGAGTGCGACAGGGTGGGGTGGCTACACCTTC.

At least ten counts were recorded for this clonotype. The chain links TRBV19 to TRBJ1-2; D might be TRBD1 (6 bases). The CDR3 is made up of 14 amino acids. Germline-derived CDR1 and CDR2 are LNHDA and SQIVND (reference sequence). V was shortened by 6 bases and J by 8 bases, with 19 bases between the two germline ends. CDR3 sequence reads: CASRGGQGQSGYTF. In DNA, the CDR3 is TGTGCCAGTAGGGGAGGGCAGGGACAAAGCGGCTACACCTTC.

This clonotype was found many times. V gene TRBV15 combines with J gene TRBJ2-7; TRBD1 might be the D (6 bases). CDR3 length: 13 amino acids. CDR1 and CDR2 from the germline V gene are LNHNV and YYDKDF (reference sequence). V lost 4 bases, J lost 3 bases, and 10 bases lay in between. The CDR3 DNA reads TGTGCCACCAGCATTAGACAGGACTACGAGCAGTACTTC. Its protein is CATSIRQDYEQYF.

The V and J genes are TRBV3-1 and TRBJ2-5; TRBD1 aligns across 12 bases. The J call may not be correct, given that the DNA end is closer to TRBJ2-7. The CDR3 totals 14 residues. Germline V lookup: CDR1 LGHDT, CDR2 YNNKEL (reference sequence). CDR3 sequence (DNA): TGTGCCAGCAGACAGGGACAGGGGGCGTCCGAGCAGTACTTC. It translates to CASRQGQGASEQYF.

This clonotype was seen at least ten times. The CDR3 bases are TGTGCCATCAGAGAGACAGGGCCTCAAGAGACCCAGTACTTC. This codes for CAIRETGPQETQYF. The chain has TRBV10-3 and TRBJ2-5, with 7 positions matching TRBD1. The germline V gene encodes CDR1 ENHRY and CDR2 SYGVKD. V gave up 6 bases and J gave up 2 bases; unmatched junction bases: 6. This CDR3 region has 14 residues.

The V and J genes are TRBV12-3 or TRBV12-4 and TRBJ2-5; possible D gene TRBD1, 7 bases. Trimming took 3 bases from V and 5 from J, leaving 10 bases between them. This CDR3 contains 13 residues. The CDR3 spells CASSLEGAETQYF. CDR3 nucleotide sequence: TGTGCCAGCAGTTTGGAGGGGGCGGAGACCCAGTACTTC.

In this sample, this clonotype turned up many times. V usage is TRBV7-6 and J usage is TRBJ2-7; D is perhaps TRBD1 or TRBD2 (6 bases each). Germline V gene data show CDR1 as SGHVS and CDR2 as FNYEAQ. This CDR3 region has 14 residues. Trimming stripped 1 base from V and 6 bases from J, with 13 bases between. The chain's CDR3 is CASSLGGGLSEQYF. The CDR3 nucleotides are TGTGCCAGCAGCTTAGGAGGGGGGCTCTCCGAGCAGTACTTC.

Ten or more counts support this clonotype. In DNA, the CDR3 is TGTGCCAGCAGCTTAGCGGGCTTTAATGAAAAACTGTTTTTT. It is translated as CASSLAGFNEKLFF. The chain couples TRBV7-8 to TRBJ1-4; D is undetermined. The V end lost 0 bases, the J end lost 4 bases, and 6 bases lay between the germline ends. Germline V gene data show CDR1 as SGHVS and CDR2 as FQNEAQ. The length of the CDR3 is 14 residues.

The rearrangement uses TRBV29-1 and TRBJ1-4; no clear D. CDR1 and CDR2 (germline): SQVTM, ANQGSEA. The CDR3 spans 13 residues. Between the trimmed V and J ends, which lost 4 bases and 5 bases, there was a span of 11 bases. In DNA form, the CDR3 reads TGCAGCGTTGCTGGTGGGCGAAATGAAAAACTGTTTTTT. Translating it yields CSVAGGRNEKLFF.

This clonotype appeared many times. The CDR3 DNA follows: TGCGCCAGCAGCAGGGGACAGGGAGAGACCCAGTACTTC. Translation gives CASSRGQGETQYF. V gene TRBV5-1 combines with J gene TRBJ2-5; 9 positions match TRBD1. The ends lost 4 bases at V and 4 bases at J; junction bases unmatched: 2. The CDR3 runs 13 residues. Germline V CDR1 and CDR2: SGHRS, YFSETQ.

This clonotype came up many times. The gene calls are TRBV6-4 and TRBJ2-1, with 8 bases fitting TRBD1. Germline trimming cut 2 bases from V and 0 bases from J; bases unmatched to any gene: 12. The CDR3 runs 19 residues. From germline, CDR1 is MRHNA and CDR2 SNTAGT. This CDR3 reads CASSDTPRAGGSSYNEQFF. The CDR3 DNA reads TGTGCCAGCAGTGACACCCCAAGGGCAGGGGGCTCCTCCTACAATGAGCAGTTCTTC.

This clonotype showed up just a few times. A much bigger clone sits one base away, suggesting this may be a read error. The genes are TRBV6-5 and TRBJ2-1, with 9 bases aligning to TRBD2. The J call may be incorrect, as the DNA end agrees better with TRBJ2-7. CDR1 MNHEY and CDR2 SVGAGI come from the germline V gene. The CDR3 spans 15 residues. CDR3 protein: CASRLSGGPYNEQYF. The CDR3, as DNA: TGTGCCAGCAGGCTCAGCGGGGGGCCCTACAATGAGCAGTACTTC.

This clonotype has more than one count but fewer than ten. The rearrangement uses TRBV5-8 and TRBJ1-2; TRBD1 is a possible D gene (5 bases). The CDR3 is 16 amino acids. The V gene's germline CDR1 is SGHTS and CDR2 YDEGEE. The V gene lost 0 bases and the J gene lost 7 bases, with 19 bases spanning the gap. The CDR3 DNA reads as TGTGCCAGCAGCTTGGAGCTTCCAGGGACGTCCGCTGGCTACACCTTC. Residues: CASSLELPGTSAGYTF. Full variable domain (rest looked up from reference TRBV5-8 and TRBJ1-2): EAGVTQSPTHLIKTRGQQATLRCSPISGHTSVYWYQQALGLGLQFLLWYDEGEERNRGNFPPRFSGRQFPNYSSELNVNALELEDSALYLCASSLELPGTSAGYTFGSGTRLTVV.

This clonotype was seen repeatedly, ten times or more. This may come from a read error, since a much larger clone is one base off. V gene TRBV20-1 combines with J gene TRBJ2-5; 12 bases agree with TRBD1. CDR1 is DFQATT and CDR2 is SNEGSKA in the germline V gene (reference sequence). With 5 bases clipped from V and 11 bases from J, the junction kept 6 bases outside the gene matches. The CDR3 length is 12 residues. The DNA of the CDR3 is TGCAGTGCTGGGGACAGGGGGCTTGAGCAGTACTTC. The encoded protein is CSAGDRGLEQYF.

This clonotype was counted ten times or more. The gene calls are TRBV7-2 and TRBJ1-2, with D possibly matching TRBD1 (5 bases). V lost 5 bases, J lost 4 bases, and 17 bases lay in between. Germline CDR1 is SGHTA and CDR2 is FQGNSA. CDR3 length: 15 amino acids. Written as DNA, the CDR3 is TGTGCCAGCAGCCCCGGGGGGACGGGCGGCTATGGCTACACCTTC. This translates into CASSPGGTGGYGYTF.

Only a few counts were recorded for this clonotype. A much larger clone differs by one base, so this may be a read error. The rearrangement uses TRBV7-2 and TRBJ1-6; D is ambiguous. The CDR3 is made up of 14 amino acids. From germline, CDR1 is SGHTA and CDR2 FQGNSA. With 4 bases removed from V and 7 bases from J, the gap between germline ends came to 11 bases. The CDR3: CASSWASTNSPLHF. In DNA, the CDR3 is TGTGCCAGCAGCTGGGCAAGTACCAATTCACCCCTCCACTTT.

The table lists this clonotype with a few counts. The V gene is TRBV19, the J gene TRBJ1-1, with 9 bases that match TRBD1. V was clipped by 4 bases and J by 6 bases; unmatched bases: 3. The germline V gene encodes CDR1 LNHDA and CDR2 SQIVND (reference sequence). CDR3 length: 13 residues. This chain's CDR3 is CASSKDRGAEAFF. The CDR3, as DNA: TGTGCCAGTAGTAAGGACAGGGGCGCTGAAGCTTTCTTT.

This clonotype was counted at least ten times. V is TRBV7-8 and J is TRBJ1-5; possible D gene TRBD1, 5 bases. The germline V gene has CDR1 SGHVS and CDR2 FQNEAQ. V lost 1 base, J lost 6 bases, and 7 bases lay in between. The CDR3 has 13 residues. The CDR3 bases are TGTGCCAGCAGCTTAGGCAGGGCTCAGCCCCAGCATTTT. Amino acids: CASSLGRAQPQHF.

The chain joins TRBV11-2 to TRBJ1-2; TRBD1 is a possible D gene (5 bases). V was shortened by 0 bases and J by 9 bases, with 20 bases between the two germline ends. The CDR3 totals 16 residues. Per germline, CDR1 SGHAT and CDR2 FQNNGV. This chain's CDR3 is CASSLEVYGARWSYTF. The CDR3 nucleotides are TGTGCCAGCAGCTTAGAGGTGTACGGGGCGAGGTGGAGCTACACCTTC.

This chain uses TRBV24-1 with TRBJ2-5; TRBD1 agrees at 9 bases. Germline CDR1 and CDR2: KGHDR and SFDVKD. This CDR3 has 16 residues. J was trimmed by 3 bases and V by 2 bases; bases with no gene match: 6. The CDR3 region has the DNA TGTGCCACCAGTGATTCGGGACAGGGCTTCAAAGAGACCCAGTACTTC. Translation: CATSDSGQGFKETQYF.

The V gene is TRBV19, the J gene TRBJ1-2, with no clear D. The CDR3 is 13 amino acids. Germline CDR1 and CDR2: LNHDA and SQIVND (reference sequence). V was cut by 3 bases and J by 6 bases, with 11 bases left in between. Written as DNA, the CDR3 is TGTGCCAGTAGTATCGCTGGGGTGGATGGCTACACCTTC. Its protein is CASSIAGVDGYTF.

This clonotype was seen at least ten times. The genes are TRBV20-1 and TRBJ2-1, with 13 bases lining up with TRBD2. The V and J ends lost 5 bases and 0 bases, in that order; junction bases with no gene match: 1. Germline values: CDR1 DFQATT, CDR2 SNEGSKA (reference sequence). CDR3 size: 15 residues. In nucleotides, the CDR3 is TGCAGTGCTTGGACTAGCGGGGGCTCCTACAATGAGCAGTTCTTC. It encodes CSAWTSGGSYNEQFF.

This clonotype was found many times. J is TRBJ2-7 and V is TRBV5-1; either TRBD1 or TRBD2 may supply D (5 bases each). There are 14 residues in the CDR3. The ends were cut back, 5 bases at V and 7 bases at J, with 19 bases in the middle. Germline CDR1 and CDR2: SGHRS and YFSETQ. The CDR3 loop reads CASRLSGPHSEQYF. The CDR3 nucleotides are TGCGCCAGCAGATTATCGGGACCGCACTCGGAGCAGTACTTC.